The source of this TCR beta chain is a study of vaccination and CD4 T cells after COVID-19. This sample's treatment: roughly 10-day PBMC culture with coronavirus spike peptide pools or control peptides (ViraFEST assay). The CDR3 length is 14 residues. The germline V gene encodes CDR1 DFQATT and CDR2 SNEGSKA (reference sequence). The ends lost 4 bases at V and 1 base at J; junction bases unmatched: 6. This clonotype was detected a few times. What it recognizes is unknown. Researchers used the Oncomine TCR Beta short-read assay to sequence DNA from cultured CD4+ T cells. TCRdb processed the PCR reads anew with MiXCR; each CDR3 protein has one entry. Counted here are approximately 14,000 distinct CDR3 sequences, around 40% occurring once; the ten biggest clones make up roughly 14%.

Sequencing input: CD4+ T cells from blood, cultured in vitro. The TCR comes from a human donor who had recovered from COVID-19. The chain uses TRBV20-1 and TRBJ1-2, with 7 bases that match TRBD1. The CDR3 region is CSATPDRLNYGYTF. CDR3 DNA: TGCAGTGCTACCCCGGACAGGCTTAACTATGGCTACACCTTC.